This paragraph reports one T cell receptor (beta chain). The sample holds a few counts of this clone. The antigen it recognizes is unknown. No base quality values were provided; no much bigger clone lies one nucleotide off. This entry is derived from a study of cytomegalovirus exposure and HLA in healthy donors (dated by TCRdb to 2017 to 2019). Concerning the study at large: A later analysis indicated that the roughly 120 validation repertoires were generated on the platform also employed for the approximately 700 repertoires of the first cohort. The study aimed to test whether cataloging public T cell receptors could reveal signatures of past pathogen exposure. In addition to the first cohort of hundreds of subjects, a separate validation cohort of 130 or so different subjects was used. To predict cytomegalovirus infection status, the study combined high-throughput TCR immunosequencing, statistical association of individual TCRs with disease status, and machine learning. Results and caveats for the whole study, not just this receptor: The study gave a list of some 150 TCR beta chains associated with cytomegalovirus. It was suggested by the authors that the approach could potentially be generalized to other disease states and immunological phenotypes. In both the original and validation cohorts, the classifier was reported to diagnose cytomegalovirus status with high specificity and sensitivity. Most TCR sequences were observed very rarely across donors, whereas some public TCRs were present in many individuals. In vitro tests confirmed that three of the cytomegalovirus-associated TCR beta chains recognize cytomegalovirus antigens. The validation cohort had no HLA typing available for a later analysis, so co-occurrence within that cohort was assessed over all 130 or so repertoires. Subsequent analysis determined that TCRs grouped into clusters in the first cohort also showed a tendency toward co-occurrence across the 130 or so validation repertoires, and roughly 94% of cluster scores exceeded 0.

The donors belonged to the validation cohort of around 120 subjects, which was separate from the approximately 700-subject first cohort. CDR1 LGHNA and CDR2 YNFKEQ are derived from the germline V gene. Its CDR3 holds 17 amino acids, cysteine through phenylalanine. The read is trimmed to its CDR3 DNA, 51 bases read in frame from base 1. From V the trimming removes 0 bases and from J it removes 6 bases, while the gene matches leave 11 bases of the junction unaccounted for. The library came from the immunoSEQ multiplex PCR assay. For the original study's pipeline: A statistical classification framework was built to diagnose cytomegalovirus status from the catalog of TCR beta chain sequences. This is the immuneACCESS table as TCRdb keeps it, with only in-frame sequences that have V and J called. A part of the clones is gone; compared with another copy, unresolved V genes explain less than half, and the rest is unexplained. V, J and clone size were drawn from that table, and D and trimming were deduced from the DNA. Recorded for this sample are about 130,000 clones; roughly 90% of them occurred a single time. About 3% of the sample is held by the ten biggest clonotypes.

This clonotype was obtained from a man aged 25-45 years in good health and CMV-seronegative. The chain couples TRBV4-2 to TRBJ1-5, and 7 junction bases match TRBD1. Sequenced input: PBMCs. The nucleotide sequence reads TGTGCCAGCAGCCAAGATTCTCAGGGGGTCCTAATTCAGCCCCAGCATTTT. The resulting protein is CASSQDSQGVLIQPQHF.